This is a list of T cell receptor beta chains from one sample in a study of OX40 agonist ivuxolimab in advanced cancers. Sequenced by immunoSEQ multiplex PCR; TCRdb stores in-frame clones only, minus some. The sample yields roughly 61,000 clones, 87% seen once. Specimen: CD4+ or CD8+ T cells sorted from blood, collected in a trial of the OX40 agonist ivuxolimab. These receptors were taken from an adult with an advanced solid tumor such as melanoma, head and neck, liver or kidney cancer. CDR3s include the opening cysteine and the closing phenylalanine or tryptophan. A D gene is named only where the DNA matches it firmly. Clone size is given for some rows only: seen once, a few or many times, or a class if the clone is expanded.

clone_size	j_call	v_call	d_call	cdr3_nt	cdr3_aa
NA	TRBJ2-2	TRBV7-2	TRBD1	TGTGCCAGCAGCTCCCGGGACAGGAACACCGGGGAGCTGTTTTTT	CASSSRDRNTGELFF
NA	TRBJ2-3	TRBV9	NA	TGTGCCAGCAGCGTAGTTGGCGGGGCCGGGGATACGCAGTATTTT	CASSVVGGAGDTQYF
NA	TRBJ2-3	TRBV30	TRBD2	TGTGCCTGGAGCCAGACTAGCGGGGGGGCCCCTACGCAGTATTTT	CAWSQTSGGAPTQYF
NA	TRBJ1-6	TRBV6-4	NA	TGTGCCAGCAGTGAACAGGGAAGGTCCCATTCACCCCTCCACTTT	CASSEQGRSHSPLHF
NA	TRBJ2-7	TRBV5-1	NA	TGCGCCAGCAGCTTTACCGACAGCGCGGGCTCCTACGAGCAGTACTTC	CASSFTDSAGSYEQYF
NA	TRBJ2-7	TRBV27	TRBD1	TGTGCCAGCAGTCTTCAGGGGGCGCGGGGCAGTATTTCCTACGAGCAGTACTTC	CASSLQGARGSISYEQYF
NA	TRBJ2-7	TRBV4-1	NA	TGCGCCAGCCGCGGCTCCTACGAGCAGTACTTC	CASRGSYEQYF
NA	TRBJ1-6	TRBV6-5	TRBD1	TGTGCCAGCAGTTACTCTAACCAGGACAGGGGTGCACCCCTCCACTTT	CASSYSNQDRGAPLHF
once	TRBJ2-1	TRBV7-6	NA	TGTGCCAGCAGCCCAGCCGGGACATTCAATGAGCAGTTCTTC	CASSPAGTFNEQFF
NA	TRBJ1-2	TRBV11-3	NA	TGTGCCAGCAGCTTAACCCCAGGGGTCTCCTATGGCTACACCTTC	CASSLTPGVSYGYTF
NA	TRBJ1-1	TRBV7-6	NA	TGTGCCAGCAGCTTAGAGGGCGGGAACACTGAAGCTTTCTTT	CASSLEGGNTEAFF
NA	TRBJ1-2	TRBV4-2	TRBD1	TGTGCCAGCACCCAACAGGGGAACTATGGCTACACCTTC	CASTQQGNYGYTF
NA	TRBJ2-7	TRBV6-1	NA	TGTGCCAGCAGAACCTTACTAGGCCAAGGCGAGCAGTACTTC	CASRTLLGQGEQYF
NA	TRBJ1-1	TRBV4-2	NA	TGTGCCAGCAGCCAAGGACGAATGGAGGGCCGGAACACTGAAGCTTTCTTT	CASSQGRMEGRNTEAFF
NA	TRBJ2-5	TRBV9	NA	TGTGCCAGCAGCCCCCGTCTTGGGGGCGGGTCGGAGACCCAGTACTTC	CASSPRLGGGSETQYF
NA	TRBJ2-7	TRBV7-2	TRBD1	TGTGCCAGCAGCTTAAGGACAGGCCTTAGCTCCTACGAGCAGTACTTC	CASSLRTGLSSYEQYF
NA	TRBJ2-7	TRBV5-1	NA	TGCGCCAGCAGTATCAACTGGGGGTCCTACGAGCAGTACTTC	CASSINWGSYEQYF
NA	TRBJ2-2	TRBV19	NA	TGTGCCAGTAGTAAGTGGACTACTGGCGGGGTTAACACCGGGGAGCTGTTTTTT	CASSKWTTGGVNTGELFF
NA	TRBJ2-7	TRBV7-2	NA	TGTGCCAGCAGCCCTCAGGTAGGCGGTCGCTACGAGCAGTACTTC	CASSPQVGGRYEQYF
NA	TRBJ1-1	TRBV6-5	NA	TGTGCCAGCAGTCGCACAATGAACACTGAAGCTTTCTTT	CASSRTMNTEAFF
NA	TRBJ1-1	TRBV10-3	NA	TGTGCCATCAGAGATTATAACACTGAAGCTTTCTTT	CAIRDYNTEAFF
NA	TRBJ2-5	TRBV7-2	NA	TGTGCCAGCAGCTCCCAAGAGACCCAGTACTTC	CASSSQETQYF
NA	TRBJ1-6	TRBV29-1	TRBD1	TGCGCAGTAGGACAGGGGAATTCACCCCTCCACTTT	CAVGQGNSPLHF
NA	TRBJ1-2	TRBV19	TRBD1	TGTGCCAGTAGTATGGACAGGGGTCCACGTGGCTACACCTTC	CASSMDRGPRGYTF
NA	TRBJ2-4	TRBV11-2	TRBD1	TGTGCCAGCAGCTTAGCACAGGGGGCCATAGACATTCAGTACTTC	CASSLAQGAIDIQYF
NA	TRBJ2-7	TRBV5-4	TRBD2	TGTGCCAGCAGCTTCATAGCGGGGGGGAACTCCTACGAGCAGTACTTC	CASSFIAGGNSYEQYF
NA	TRBJ2-7	TRBV4-2	NA	TGTGCCAGCAGCCCGGTCGAGACGGGCCCCTACGAGCAGTACTTC	CASSPVETGPYEQYF
few	TRBJ2-3	TRBV11-2	NA	TGTGCCAGCAGCCTTCTGGTAGGGACGAGGACAGATACGCAGTATTTT	CASSLLVGTRTDTQYF
NA	TRBJ2-7	TRBV18	NA	TGTGCCAGCTCACCAAGGGACGGGAGCTCCTACGAGCAGTACTTC	CASSPRDGSSYEQYF
once	TRBJ2-2	TRBV2	NA	TGTGCCAGCAGTGAATTCGGTCCCCTGGCGAACACCGGGGAGCTGTTTTTT	CASSEFGPLANTGELFF
NA	TRBJ2-5	TRBV5-1	NA	TGCGCCAGCAGCCCAACGTGGGTTGAAGAGACCCAGTACTTC	CASSPTWVEETQYF
NA	TRBJ2-7	TRBV2	NA	TGTGCCAGCAGTGGTGGGTACGAGCAGTACTTC	CASSGGYEQYF
NA	TRBJ1-3	TRBV7-9	TRBD1	TGTGCCAGCATAGTGACCCAGGGGGACACCATATATTTT	CASIVTQGDTIYF
NA	TRBJ1-6	TRBV11-1	TRBD1	TGTGCCAGCAGTGGGGTGAACAGGGGTAATTCACCCCTCCACTTT	CASSGVNRGNSPLHF
NA	TRBJ1-4	TRBV5-1	TRBD1	TGCGCCAGCAGTGGTCAGGGGGCTAATGAAAAACTGTTTTTT	CASSGQGANEKLFF
NA	TRBJ2-7	TRBV7-9	NA	TGTGCCAGCAGCCTAGTGTCCTACGAGCAGTACTTC	CASSLVSYEQYF
once	TRBJ1-1	TRBV6-5	TRBD1	TGTGCCAGCAGGTCCCGGGGGACAGGGCACACTGAAGCTTTCTTT	CASRSRGTGHTEAFF
NA	TRBJ2-3	TRBV15	NA	TGTGCCACCAGCAGAGACCCCGGGACACCCCGGGATACGCAGTATTTT	CATSRDPGTPRDTQYF
NA	TRBJ2-7	TRBV25-1	TRBD2	TGTGCCAGCGGCCGGGGGGATTCCTACGAGCAGTACTTC	CASGRGDSYEQYF
NA	TRBJ1-6	TRBV6-1	NA	TGTGCCAGCAGTGAACGGTTCTATAATTCACCCCTCCACTTT	CASSERFYNSPLHF
NA	TRBJ2-3	TRBV6-6	TRBD1	TGTGCCAGCAGGCCTGCTGACAGGGCTAGCACAGATACGCAGTATTTT	CASRPADRASTDTQYF
NA	TRBJ1-4	TRBV2	TRBD1	TGTGCCAGCAGTGAGGGGACAGGGGGCGGTGAAAAACTGTTTTTT	CASSEGTGGGEKLFF
NA	TRBJ2-3	TRBV18	TRBD2	TGTGCCAGCTCACCATGGGGGGGGAGCACAGATACGCAGTATTTT	CASSPWGGSTDTQYF
NA	TRBJ1-3	TRBV5-1	NA	TGCGCCAGCAGCCAGAGCGCGGGAACTGGAAACACCATATATTTT	CASSQSAGTGNTIYF
NA	TRBJ1-1	TRBV29-1	NA	TGCAGCGCCCGACCCCGGGGGGGCAACCGCCCTGAAGCTTTCTTT	CSARPRGGNRPEAFF
NA	TRBJ2-1	TRBV7-2	NA	TGTGCCAGCAGCTTAGAAGCCGGGCCCAATGAGCAGTTCTTC	CASSLEAGPNEQFF
NA	TRBJ2-7	TRBV6-5	TRBD2	TGTGCCAGCAGTTCAATATTCGGGGGGGCTGGCGAGCAGTACTTC	CASSSIFGGAGEQYF